A selection of T cell receptor beta chains follows, all from one sample in a study of identical twins. TCRdb reprocessed the 5' RACE reads with MiXCR, giving one entry per CDR3 protein. The sample contains fewer than 900,000 distinct CDR3 sequences, 15% to 20% of which appear only once. The data also belong to a second study, concerning T cells expressing NK-cell markers.

Sequencing was performed on PBMCs. The receptor source for this set is a woman aged 18-35 years in good health. CDR3s include the opening cysteine and the closing phenylalanine or tryptophan. The D gene is left open where the match is weak. Not all rows give a size; the values are once, few, many and, for expanded clones, a class.

j_gene,d_gene,v_gene,abundance,CDR3aa,CDR3nt
TRBJ2-2,TRBD1,TRBV10-3,.,CAISELGQGSTGELFF,TGTGCCATCAGTGAGTTGGGACAGGGGAGCACCGGGGAGCTGTTTTTT
TRBJ2-5,.,TRBV5-1,.,CASRPGHGETQYF,TGCGCCAGCAGGCCGGGACATGGTGAGACCCAGTACTTC
TRBJ2-3,.,TRBV7-8,.,CASSLGHRDAPSTDTQYF,TGTGCCAGCAGCTTAGGGCACAGGGATGCTCCTAGCACAGATACGCAGTATTTT
TRBJ1-6,.,TRBV7-9,.,CASSLGPGDSPLHF,TGTGCCAGCAGCTTAGGGCCCGGGGATTCACCCCTCCACTTT
TRBJ2-7,.,TRBV10-3,few,CAIKGARDEQYF,TGTGCCATCAAAGGGGCGCGGGACGAGCAGTACTTC
TRBJ2-2,.,TRBV5-1,.,CASSLPGAHTGELFF,TGCGCCAGCAGCTTGCCCGGGGCGCACACCGGGGAGCTGTTTTTT
TRBJ2-4,.,TRBV12-3/TRBV12-4,few,CASSLRGIAKNIQYF,TGTGCCAGCAGTTTACGGGGAATAGCCAAAAACATTCAGTACTTC
TRBJ2-5,.,TRBV3-1,.,CASSTPQETQYF,TGTGCCAGCAGCACCCCCCAAGAGACCCAGTACTTC
TRBJ2-5,.,TRBV3-1,.,CASSPRRKTQYF,TGTGCCAGCAGCCCACGCCGGAAGACCCAGTACTTC
TRBJ2-3,.,TRBV6-5,.,CASSYGPTPTDTQYF,TGTGCCAGCAGTTACGGCCCTACTCCCACAGATACGCAGTATTTT
TRBJ2-2,.,TRBV12-3/TRBV12-4,.,CASTPPGTGELFF,TGTGCCAGCACCCCACCCGGAACCGGGGAGCTGTTTTTT
TRBJ2-2,.,TRBV11-2,many,CASANTGELFF,TGTGCCAGCGCGAACACCGGGGAGCTGTTTTTT
TRBJ2-7,.,TRBV20-1,.,CSAIPRDSSFSTNSYEQYF,TGCAGTGCCATTCCGCGTGACAGCTCCTTTTCAACTAACTCCTACGAGCAGTACTTC
TRBJ2-4,TRBD2,TRBV20-1,few,CSAILAEGNIQYF,TGCAGTGCCATACTAGCGGAGGGAAACATTCAGTACTTC
TRBJ2-1,TRBD1,TRBV20-1,.,CSARTDRSAIIF,TGCAGTGCTAGGACGGACAGGTCCGCGATCATCTTC
TRBJ2-7,.,TRBV18,few,CASSLNRGGAYEQYF,TGTGCCAGCTCCCTCAACAGGGGGGGGGCCTACGAGCAGTACTTC
TRBJ1-1,.,TRBV12-3/TRBV12-4,few,CASSPTPGRGVAFF,TGTGCCAGCAGCCCCACACCTGGGAGGGGGGTGGCTTTCTTT